These 5 T cell receptor beta chains were sequenced from one sample in a study of blood T cell repertoires in COVID-19. Measured with immunoSEQ multiplex PCR; TCRdb has only the in-frame clones, and not every one. The data contain 250,000 to 350,000 clones, around 87% of them singletons. Sequenced input: PBMCs or T cells enriched from blood (not recorded which). Receptors originate from a young woman with acute COVID-19.

The chain links TRBV10-2 to TRBJ1-1; maybe TRBD1 (5 bases). V lost 7 bases and J 0 bases, leaving 21 bases between the germline ends. This CDR3 comprises 17 residues. Germline CDR1 and CDR2: WSHSY and SAAADI. The CDR3 nucleotides are TGCGCCAGCACCCGGGGGGTGGGGAATCCTATGAACACTGAAGCTTTCTTT. Residues: CASTRGVGNPMNTEAFF.

This chain uses TRBV28 with TRBJ2-7; TRBD1 aligns across 7 bases. The CDR3 consists of 14 residues. J lost 1 base, V lost 8 bases, and 8 bases had no gene match. The germline CDR1 and CDR2 sequences are MDHEN and SYDVKM. CDR3 bases: TGTGCCAGCTGTAGTCGGGACAGTTCCTACGAGCAGTACTTC. Translated, it gives CASCSRDSSYEQYF.

V usage is TRBV28 and J usage is TRBJ1-1, with 9 bases that match TRBD1. Germline CDR1 MDHEN, CDR2 SYDVKM. With V trimmed by 6 bases and J by 2 bases, 4 bases remained unmatched. The CDR3 length is 14 residues. Written as DNA, the CDR3 is TGTGCCAGCAGGCGACAGGGGGTAAACACTGAAGCTTTCTTT. Translating gives CASRRQGVNTEAFF. Looking up the rest from reference TRBV28 and TRBJ1-1 gives the full variable domain: DVKVTQSSRYLVKRTGEKVFLECVQDMDHENMFWYRQDPGLGLRLIYFSYDVKMKEKGDIPEGYSVSREKKERFSLILESASTNQTSMYLCASRRQGVNTEAFFGQGTRLTVV.

This chain links TRBV11-3 with TRBJ2-2; D is unclear. Germline assignment: CDR1 SGHNT and CDR2 YENEEA. CDR3 length equals 12 residues. Trimming shortened V by 4 bases and J by 4 bases, and 4 bases separated the two germline ends. The CDR3 nucleotides read TGTGCCAGCAGCTCCGTCACCGGGGAGCTGTTTTTT. The encoded protein is CASSSVTGELFF.

The chain couples TRBV12-5 to TRBJ2-3, with TRBD2 as a possible D gene (6 bases). Germline V lookup: CDR1 LGHNT, CDR2 FRNRAP. Between the trimmed V and J ends, which lost 5 bases and 0 bases, there was a span of 21 bases. CDR3 length equals 18 residues. The CDR3 nucleotides read TGTGCTAGTGGTGCTACCCAGGCTAGCGAAAGAAGCACAGATACGCAGTATTTT. Its protein product is CASGATQASERSTDTQYF.